A single sample is the source of the 23 T cell receptor beta chains below, sequenced in a study of post-analysis software for immune sequencing data. General study findings and limits: Among a few TRBV segments more frequent in patients than controls were TRBV5-6, TRBV5-1 and TRBV20-1.

Incorporated into the TCR beta cDNA libraries were unique molecular identifiers, which served to reduce PCR and sequencing biases. TCRdb analysed the PCR reads with MiXCR anew, one entry per CDR3 protein. In the table there are 650,000 to 850,000 distinct CDR3 sequences, about 43% of which are singletons. These TCRs' antigens remain unknown. The sequenced sample was blood. The receptors shown here come from a girl under 18 with multiple sclerosis.

The chain links TRBV9 to TRBJ2-3, with 7 positions matching TRBD2. This CDR3 is 16 amino acids long. V lost 0 bases and J lost 3; bases outside the gene matches: 7. CDR1 SGDLS and CDR2 YYNGEE come from the germline V gene. The CDR3 reads CASSVDRGGRTDTQYF. CDR3 nucleotides: TGTGCCAGCAGCGTAGACCGGGGCGGGAGAACAGATACGCAGTATTTT.

A note on this clonotype: One end of the junction fails to match germline, which may point to a read error. The chain uses TRBV7-7 and TRBJ2-7; TRBD1 aligns across 8 bases. The CDR3 extends over 15 amino acids. Per the germline V gene, CDR1 is SSHAT and CDR2 is FNYEAQ (reference sequence). The DNA for the CDR3 is TGTGCTAGCAGCTACCGACAGGGGCTAGCCTACGAGCAGTACTTC. It yields the protein CASSYRQGLAYEQYF.

This clonotype was seen a few times. The genes are TRBV28 and TRBJ2-4; D gene uncertain. Germline assignment: CDR1 MDHEN and CDR2 SYDVKM. This CDR3 has 13 residues. Trimming removed 3 bases at V and 6 bases at J, with 9 bases between. CDR3 coding DNA: TGTGCCAGCAGTTTTGGTCACGCAAACATTCAGTACTTC. Residues: CASSFGHANIQYF.

This clonotype was observed a handful of times. J is TRBJ1-4 and V is TRBV12-3 or TRBV12-4, with D uncertain. The CDR3 is 14 amino acids. V lost 3 bases and J 9 bases, leaving 14 bases between the germline ends. Written as DNA, the CDR3 is TGTGCCAGCAGTTTTACCGGGGTTGGGAAAAAACTGTTTTTT. Residues: CASSFTGVGKKLFF.

This clonotype has just a few counts. The DNA of the CDR3 is TGTGCCAGCACTCTTACCGGGACAGGGCCTTGGGAAGAAAAACTGTTTTTT. This codes for CASTLTGTGPWEEKLFF. The chain combines TRBV12-3 or TRBV12-4 with TRBJ1-4; 9 bases are shared with TRBD1. There are 17 residues in the CDR3. The junction had 17 bases not matched to a gene; V was cut back by 7 bases and J by 8 bases.

This chain links TRBV25-1 with TRBJ1-4; D is undetermined. This CDR3 is 13 amino acids long. The germline V and J ends were trimmed by 2 bases and 11 bases, with 12 bases remaining between them. Germline CDR1 and CDR2: MGHDK and SYGVNS. CDR3 bases: TGTGCCAGCAGTGAACCTGCCAGGACGAAACTGTTTTTT. This translates into CASSEPARTKLFF.

V usage is TRBV7-9 and J usage is TRBJ2-4; 10 nucleotides line up with TRBD1. The V and J ends lost 5 bases and 1 base, in that order; junction bases with no gene match: 8. The CDR3 has 17 residues. CDR1 and CDR2 from the germline V gene are SEHNR and FQNEAQ (reference sequence). CDR3 region: CASSVGDRGFAKNIQYF. CDR3 sequence (DNA): TGTGCCAGCAGCGTAGGGGACAGGGGATTTGCCAAAAACATTCAGTACTTC.

The chain has TRBV28 and TRBJ2-4; D gene uncertain. The CDR3 sequence is 13 residues long. Germline V gives CDR1 MDHEN, CDR2 SYDVKM. V lost 2 bases to trimming and J lost 7 bases, with 9 bases between them. The CDR3 DNA reads TGTGCCAGCAGTTTAGACTCTCCGAACATTCAGTACTTC. It encodes CASSLDSPNIQYF. The full variable domain, completed using reference TRBV28 and TRBJ2-4, is DVKVTQSSRYLVKRTGEKVFLECVQDMDHENMFWYRQDPGLGLRLIYFSYDVKMKEKGDIPEGYSVSREKKERFSLILESASTNQTSMYLCASSLDSPNIQYFGAGTRLSVL.

The CDR3 loop is CASSLAEFSVRRAGTDTQYF. CDR3 DNA: TGTGCCAGCAGCTTAGCTGAATTCTCGGTACGGCGGGCTGGCACAGATACGCAGTATTTT. The V gene is TRBV7-9, the J gene TRBJ2-3; weak D call: TRBD2 (5 bases). Between the trimmed V and J ends, which lost 0 bases and 1 base, there was a span of 23 bases. The V gene's germline CDR1 is SEHNR and CDR2 FQNEAQ (reference sequence). CDR3 length: 20 residues.

This chain connects TRBV7-2 to TRBJ2-5; D is perhaps TRBD2 (5 bases). Trimming cost V 5 bases and J 5 bases, with 15 bases left between them. The CDR3 covers 14 residues. Per germline, CDR1 SGHTA and CDR2 FQGNSA. The CDR3 nucleotides read TGTGCCAGCAGCCAGACTATGCCGGGGGAGACCCAGTACTTC. This codes for CASSQTMPGETQYF.

This clonotype has just a few counts. The gene calls are TRBV20-1 and TRBJ2-1; D tentatively fits TRBD1 or TRBD2 (5 bases each). From germline, CDR1 is DFQATT and CDR2 SNEGSKA (reference sequence). Deletions cut 6 bases from V and 7 bases from J, with 10 bases between. The CDR3 covers 11 residues. The CDR3 protein is CSAREFNEQFF. The CDR3 nucleotides are TGCAGTGCCAGGGAGTTTAATGAGCAGTTCTTC.

This chain connects TRBV29-1 to TRBJ2-7; 8 bases agree with TRBD1. The DNA end is more similar to TRBJ2-5, so the J call may be wrong. Germline CDR1 SQVTM, CDR2 ANQGSEA. The CDR3 length is 13 residues. The CDR3 loop reads CSVGEQGEATQYF. CDR3 nucleotide sequence: TGCAGCGTTGGGGAACAGGGGGAAGCGACCCAGTACTTC.

This chain joins TRBV6-2 or TRBV6-3 and TRBJ2-1; 8 bases fit TRBD2. The CDR3 runs to 16 residues. The germline V gene encodes CDR1 MNHEY and CDR2 SVGEGT. V lost 6 bases to trimming and J lost 2 bases; unmatched junction nucleotides: 9. The CDR3 DNA reads as TGTGCCAGCAGAGGAACGGGACTAGTTACCTACAATGAGCAGTTCTTC. This gives the protein CASRGTGLVTYNEQFF.

This clonotype was detected only a few times. The rearrangement links TRBV7-8 to TRBJ2-7; the D gene is possibly TRBD1 (5 bases). With 7 bases removed from V and 3 bases from J, the gap between germline ends came to 19 bases. CDR1 and CDR2 (germline): SGHVS, FQNEAQ. This CDR3 has 15 amino acids. The CDR3: CASIFGQGRFYEQYF. CDR3 sequence (DNA): TGTGCCAGCATCTTTGGGCAGGGAAGGTTCTACGAGCAGTACTTC.

This clonotype has more than one count but fewer than ten. The chain combines TRBV12-3 or TRBV12-4 with TRBJ2-3; D is unclear. The CDR3 sequence is 16 residues long. Trimming left V 0 bases short and J 0 bases short, with 10 bases between. CDR3 sequence: CASSLAGFLSTDTQYF. The CDR3 DNA reads TGTGCCAGCAGTTTAGCGGGGTTCCTGAGCACAGATACGCAGTATTTT.

V is TRBV12-3 or TRBV12-4 and J is TRBJ1-4; no clear D gene. Trimming shortened V by 6 bases and J by 0 bases, and 11 bases separated the two germline ends. There are 15 residues in the CDR3. The CDR3 loop is CASRKTWATNEKLFF. For the CDR3, the DNA is TGTGCCAGCAGAAAAACGTGGGCAACTAATGAAAAACTGTTTTTT.

The rearrangement uses TRBV6-5 and TRBJ1-2; D not resolved. Per germline, CDR1 MNHEY and CDR2 SVGAGI. The length of the CDR3 is 16 residues. V lost 0 bases and J lost 1, with 12 bases in between. The CDR3 DNA sequence: TGTGCCAGCAGTTACTCGAGTGCGCAAGATAACTATGGCTACACCTTC. As protein: CASSYSSAQDNYGYTF.

The chain couples TRBV20-1 to TRBJ2-7; D uncertain. Trimming pared 4 bases from V and 2 bases from J, leaving 18 bases between. The CDR3 loop spans 15 amino acids. Germline V gene sequence: CDR1 DFQATT, CDR2 SNEGSKA (reference sequence). CDR3 loop: CSAMPNPGRTYEQYF. DNA for the CDR3: TGCAGTGCTATGCCCAACCCGGGTCGTACCTACGAGCAGTACTTC.

The chain couples TRBV20-1 to TRBJ2-3, with 7 bases that match TRBD2. Germline-derived CDR1 and CDR2 are DFQATT and SNEGSKA (reference sequence). V shed 3 bases and J 2 bases; nucleotides not matched to a gene: 8. The CDR3 extends over 15 amino acids. The CDR3 coding sequence is TGCAGTGCTAGGTCTCCTGGGACTACCACAGATACGCAGTATTTT. It yields the protein CSARSPGTTTDTQYF.

The chain joins TRBV10-3 to TRBJ2-1; D possibly matches TRBD1 or TRBD2 (5 bases each). The CDR3 has 17 amino acids. The germline V gene encodes CDR1 ENHRY and CDR2 SYGVKD. V lost 0 bases to trimming and J lost 0 bases, with 12 bases between them. As DNA, the CDR3 is TGTGCCATCAGTGAGTCACGGGACCTGTACTCCTACAATGAGCAGTTCTTC. Protein product: CAISESRDLYSYNEQFF.

The chain links TRBV4-1 to TRBJ2-1; 11 positions match TRBD2. CDR1 and CDR2 (germline): MGHRA, YSYEKL. The CDR3 totals 17 residues. With 0 bases clipped from V and 2 bases from J, the junction kept 3 bases outside the gene matches. For the CDR3, the DNA is TGCGCCAGCAGCCAAGAAAGACTAGCGGGACCCTACAATGAGCAGTTCTTC. It codes for CASSQERLAGPYNEQFF.

The CDR3 protein is CASSFPGGSYEQYF. In DNA, the CDR3 is TGTGCCAGCAGCTTCCCCGGAGGTTCCTACGAGCAGTACTTC. V is TRBV7-2 and J is TRBJ2-7, with D perhaps matching TRBD2 (5 bases). Germline V gene sequence: CDR1 SGHTA, CDR2 FQGNSA. The CDR3 consists of 14 residues. Trimming removed 3 bases from V and 1 base from J, with 10 bases in between.

This clonotype has more than one count but fewer than ten. The chain carries TRBV5-6 and TRBJ2-4, with D perhaps given as TRBD1 or TRBD2 (6 bases each). The better agreement between TRBJ2-7 and the DNA end casts doubt on the J call. CDR1 SGHDT and CDR2 YYEEEE come from the germline V gene. This CDR3 contains 14 residues. For the CDR3, the DNA is TGTGCCAGCAGCTGGGGGGCTGGATCTTACGAGCAGTACTTC. Translation: CASSWGAGSYEQYF.